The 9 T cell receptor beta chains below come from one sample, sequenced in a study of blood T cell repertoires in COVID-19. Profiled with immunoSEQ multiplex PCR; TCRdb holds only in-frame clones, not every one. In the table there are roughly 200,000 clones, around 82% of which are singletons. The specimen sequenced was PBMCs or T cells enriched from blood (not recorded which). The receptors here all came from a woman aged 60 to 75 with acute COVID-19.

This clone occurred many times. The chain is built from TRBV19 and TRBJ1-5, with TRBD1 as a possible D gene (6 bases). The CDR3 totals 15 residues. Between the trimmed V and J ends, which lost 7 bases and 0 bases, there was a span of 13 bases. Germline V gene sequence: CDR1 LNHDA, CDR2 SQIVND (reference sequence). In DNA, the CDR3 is TGTGCCAGTAATCTACAGGGAGATAGCAATCAGCCCCAGCATTTT. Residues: CASNLQGDSNQPQHF.

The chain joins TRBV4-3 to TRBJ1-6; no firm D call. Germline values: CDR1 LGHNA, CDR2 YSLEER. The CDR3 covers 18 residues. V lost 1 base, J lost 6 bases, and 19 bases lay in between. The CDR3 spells CASSQAPAGLAGNSPLHF. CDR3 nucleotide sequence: TGCGCCAGCAGCCAAGCCCCGGCCGGGCTCGCGGGTAATTCACCCCTCCACTTT.

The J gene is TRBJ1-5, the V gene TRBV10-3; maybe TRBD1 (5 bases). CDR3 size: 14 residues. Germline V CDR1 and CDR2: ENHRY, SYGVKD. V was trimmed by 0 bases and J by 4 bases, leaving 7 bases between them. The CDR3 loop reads CAISESGENQPQHF. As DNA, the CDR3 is TGTGCCATCAGTGAGTCAGGGGAAAATCAGCCCCAGCATTTT.

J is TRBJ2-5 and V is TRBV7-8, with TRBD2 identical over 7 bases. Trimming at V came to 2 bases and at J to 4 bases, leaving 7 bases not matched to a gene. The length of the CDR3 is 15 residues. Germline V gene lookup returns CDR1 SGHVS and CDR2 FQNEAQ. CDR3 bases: TGTGCCAGCAGCTTATCCGCGGGAGCGGTAGAGACCCAGTACTTC. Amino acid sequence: CASSLSAGAVETQYF.

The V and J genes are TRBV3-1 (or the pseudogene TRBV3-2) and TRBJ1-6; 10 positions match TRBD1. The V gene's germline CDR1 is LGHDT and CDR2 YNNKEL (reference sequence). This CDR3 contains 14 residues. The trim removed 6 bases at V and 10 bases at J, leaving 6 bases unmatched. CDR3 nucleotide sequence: TGTGCCAGCAGTAGGGACAGGGGCGGGTCACCCCTCCACTTT. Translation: CASSRDRGGSPLHF.

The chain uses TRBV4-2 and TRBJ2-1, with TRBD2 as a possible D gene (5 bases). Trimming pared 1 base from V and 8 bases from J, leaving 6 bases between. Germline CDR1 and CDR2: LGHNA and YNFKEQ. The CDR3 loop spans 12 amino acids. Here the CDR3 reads CASSQADYEQFF. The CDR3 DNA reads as TGTGCCAGCAGCCAAGCGGACTATGAGCAGTTCTTC.

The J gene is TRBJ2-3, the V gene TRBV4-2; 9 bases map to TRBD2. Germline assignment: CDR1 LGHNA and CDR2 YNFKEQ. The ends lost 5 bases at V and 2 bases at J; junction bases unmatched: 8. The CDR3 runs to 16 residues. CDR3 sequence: CASSLGVAGATDTQYF. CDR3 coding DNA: TGTGCCAGCAGCTTGGGGGTAGCGGGGGCCACAGATACGCAGTATTTT.

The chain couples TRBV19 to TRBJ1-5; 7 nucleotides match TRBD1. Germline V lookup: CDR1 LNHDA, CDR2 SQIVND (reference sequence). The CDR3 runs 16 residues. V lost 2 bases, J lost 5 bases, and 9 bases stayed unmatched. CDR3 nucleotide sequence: TGTGCCAGTAGTATATGGAGGGGGCCAGGATATCAGCCCCAGCATTTT. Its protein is CASSIWRGPGYQPQHF.

The CDR3 reads CASSPLVQGGEAQYF. The DNA for the CDR3 is TGTGCCAGCAGCCCTCTAGTCCAGGGGGGTGAGGCCCAGTACTTC. This chain links TRBV27 with TRBJ2-5; D might be TRBD1 (7 bases). V lost 6 bases to trimming and J lost 9 bases, with 23 bases between them. The germline V gene encodes CDR1 MNHEY and CDR2 SMNVEV (reference sequence). The CDR3 length is 15 residues.